This T cell receptor (beta chain) was profiled in a study of graft-versus-host responses after intestinal transplantation. About the study: Recipients were given multivisceral, liver-intestinal, or isolated intestinal transplants.

A note on this clone: Its antigen is undetermined.

Germline V gives CDR1 MGHRA, CDR2 YSYEKL. The CDR3 extends over 15 amino acids. Trimming removed 3 bases at V and 3 bases at J, with 15 bases between. The repertoire was sequenced with immunoSEQ multiplex PCR; TCRdb's copy has only in-frame clones and lacks some. Of roughly 90,000 clones in the sample, approximately 90% were seen once. The rearrangement links TRBV4-1 to TRBJ2-7; no clear D gene. The material was unstimulated CD8+ T cells sorted from spleen or lymph node cells, obtained before intestinal transplant. This TCR derives from a human donor who received an intestinal transplant. CDR3 nucleotide sequence: TGCGCCAGCAGCCATGACCAGTCGGTCCGCTACGAGCAGTACTTC. Amino acids: CASSHDQSVRYEQYF.